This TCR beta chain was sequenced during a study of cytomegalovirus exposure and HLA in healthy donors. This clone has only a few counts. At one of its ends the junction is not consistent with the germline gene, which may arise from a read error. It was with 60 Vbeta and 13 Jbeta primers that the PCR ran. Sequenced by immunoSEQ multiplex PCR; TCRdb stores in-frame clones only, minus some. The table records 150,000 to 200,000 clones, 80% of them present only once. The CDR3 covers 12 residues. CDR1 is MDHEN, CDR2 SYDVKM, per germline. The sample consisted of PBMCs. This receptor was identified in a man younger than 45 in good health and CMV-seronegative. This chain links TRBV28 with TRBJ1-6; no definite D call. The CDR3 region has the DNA TGTGCCAGCACCCCCTACAATTCACCCCTCCACTTT. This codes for CASTPYNSPLHF.